The clone carrying this T cell receptor (beta chain) was counted only a few times. The sample is drawn from a study of blood T cell repertoires in COVID-19. About the study: T cells, B-cell-depleted T cells, or PBMCs supplied cDNA or gDNA.

V was clipped by 1 base and J by 8 bases; unmatched bases: 1. CDR1 and CDR2 (germline): SGHTA, FQGNSA. This CDR3 comprises 14 residues. TCRdb keeps only in-frame clones here, not all; method: immunoSEQ multiplex PCR. The table lists around 100,000 clones, 70% to 90% of them singletons. This clonotype originated in a human donor in a cohort sampled during active COVID-19. V gene TRBV7-2 combines with J gene TRBJ2-1, with TRBD2 identical over 11 bases. The specimen sequenced was peripheral blood. The CDR3, as DNA: TGTGCCAGCAGCTTAGAACTAGCGGGAGATGAGCAGTTCTTC. Encoded protein: CASSLELAGDEQFF.